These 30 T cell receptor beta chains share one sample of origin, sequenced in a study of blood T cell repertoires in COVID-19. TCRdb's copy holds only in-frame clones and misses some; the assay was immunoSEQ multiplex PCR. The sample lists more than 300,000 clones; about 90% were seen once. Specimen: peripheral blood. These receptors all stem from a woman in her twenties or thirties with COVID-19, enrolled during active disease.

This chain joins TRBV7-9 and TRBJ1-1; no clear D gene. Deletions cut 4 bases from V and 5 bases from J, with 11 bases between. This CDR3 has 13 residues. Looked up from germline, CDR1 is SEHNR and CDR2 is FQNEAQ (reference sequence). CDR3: CASSSSGITEAFF. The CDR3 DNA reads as TGTGCCAGCAGCTCTTCCGGGATTACTGAAGCTTTCTTT. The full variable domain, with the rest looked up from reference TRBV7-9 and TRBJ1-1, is DTGVSQNPRHKITKRGQNVTFRCDPISEHNRLYWYRQTLGQGPEFLTYFQNEAQLEKSRLLSDRFSAERPKGSFSTLEIQRTEQGDSAMYLCASSSSGITEAFFGQGTRLTVV.

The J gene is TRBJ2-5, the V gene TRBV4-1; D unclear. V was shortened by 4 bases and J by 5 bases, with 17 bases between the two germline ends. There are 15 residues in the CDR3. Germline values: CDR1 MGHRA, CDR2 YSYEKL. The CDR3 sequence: CASSRIGSGQETQYF. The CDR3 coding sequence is TGCGCCAGCAGCCGAATCGGTAGTGGGCAGGAGACCCAGTACTTC.

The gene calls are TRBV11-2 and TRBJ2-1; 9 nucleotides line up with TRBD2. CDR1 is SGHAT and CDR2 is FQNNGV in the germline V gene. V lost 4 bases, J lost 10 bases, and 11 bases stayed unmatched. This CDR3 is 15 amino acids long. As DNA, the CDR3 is TGTGCCAGCAGCTCCGAAGTACTAGCGGGCCAAGAGCAGTTCTTC. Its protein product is CASSSEVLAGQEQFF.

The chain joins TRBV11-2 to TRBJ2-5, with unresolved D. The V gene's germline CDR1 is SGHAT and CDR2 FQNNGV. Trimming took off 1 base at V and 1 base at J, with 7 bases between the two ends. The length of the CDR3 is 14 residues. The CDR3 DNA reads TGTGCCAGCAGCTTAGCAGCGCTCCAAGAGACCCAGTACTTC. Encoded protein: CASSLAALQETQYF.

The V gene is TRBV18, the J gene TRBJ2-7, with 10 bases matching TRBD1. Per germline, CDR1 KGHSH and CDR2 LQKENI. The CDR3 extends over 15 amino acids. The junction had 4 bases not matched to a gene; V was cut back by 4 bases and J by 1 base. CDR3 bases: TGTGCCAGCTCACTCGGGACAGGGGTGTCCTACGAGCAGTACTTC. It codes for CASSLGTGVSYEQYF.

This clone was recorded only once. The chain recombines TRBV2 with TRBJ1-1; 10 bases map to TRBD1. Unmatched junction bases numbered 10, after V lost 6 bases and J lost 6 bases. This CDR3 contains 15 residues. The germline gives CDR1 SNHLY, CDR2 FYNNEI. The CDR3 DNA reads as TGTGCCAGCAGGGCCCTGACAGGGGGCCTACCTGAAGCTTTCTTT. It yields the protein CASRALTGGLPEAFF.

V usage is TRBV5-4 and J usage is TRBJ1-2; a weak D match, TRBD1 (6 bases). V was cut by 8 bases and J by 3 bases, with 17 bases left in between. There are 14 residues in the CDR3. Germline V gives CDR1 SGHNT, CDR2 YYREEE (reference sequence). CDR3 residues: CASRRGGRDYGYTF. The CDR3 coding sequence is TGTGCCAGTAGGAGGGGGGGACGGGACTATGGCTACACCTTC.

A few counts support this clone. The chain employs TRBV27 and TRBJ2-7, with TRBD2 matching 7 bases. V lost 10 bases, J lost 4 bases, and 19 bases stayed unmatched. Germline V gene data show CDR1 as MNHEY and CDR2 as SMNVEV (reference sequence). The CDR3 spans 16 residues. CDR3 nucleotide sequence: TGTGCCATCTTGTGGGGTTTAAGGAGGGAGGGGTACGAGCAGTACTTC. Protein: CAILWGLRREGYEQYF.

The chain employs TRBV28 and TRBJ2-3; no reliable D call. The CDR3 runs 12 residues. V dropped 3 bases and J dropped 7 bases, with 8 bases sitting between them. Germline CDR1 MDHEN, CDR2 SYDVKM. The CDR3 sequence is CASSFRLNTQYF. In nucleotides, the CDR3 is TGTGCCAGCAGTTTCCGGTTGAATACGCAGTATTTT.

CDR3: CASSETSALQETQYF. For the CDR3, the DNA is TGTGCCAGCAGCGAAACTAGCGCATTACAAGAGACCCAGTACTTC. This sequence joins TRBV9 and TRBJ2-5, with 7 bases matching TRBD2. Germline CDR1 reads SGDLS; CDR2 reads YYNGEE. The CDR3 has 15 amino acids. The junction had 7 bases not matched to a gene; V was cut back by 3 bases and J by 2 bases. Full variable domain (remainder filled in from reference TRBV9 and TRBJ2-5): DSGVTQTPKHLITATGQRVTLRCSPRSGDLSVYWYQQSLDQGLQFLIQYYNGEERAKGNILERFSAQQFPDLHSELNLSSLELGDSALYFCASSETSALQETQYFGPGTRLLVL.

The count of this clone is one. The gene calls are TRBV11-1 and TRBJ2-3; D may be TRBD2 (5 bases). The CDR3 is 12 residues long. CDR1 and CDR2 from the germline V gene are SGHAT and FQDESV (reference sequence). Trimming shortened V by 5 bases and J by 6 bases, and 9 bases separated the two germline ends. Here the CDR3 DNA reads TGTGCCAGCAGCCCCCAGCGGGATACGCAGTATTTT. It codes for CASSPQRDTQYF.

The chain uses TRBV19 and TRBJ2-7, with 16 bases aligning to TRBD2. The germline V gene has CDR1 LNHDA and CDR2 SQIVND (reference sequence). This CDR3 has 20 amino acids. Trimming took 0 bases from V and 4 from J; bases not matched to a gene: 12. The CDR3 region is CASSIEEGGLAGGPVYEQYF. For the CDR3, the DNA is TGTGCCAGTAGTATAGAAGAAGGGGGACTAGCGGGAGGGCCCGTTTACGAGCAGTACTTC.

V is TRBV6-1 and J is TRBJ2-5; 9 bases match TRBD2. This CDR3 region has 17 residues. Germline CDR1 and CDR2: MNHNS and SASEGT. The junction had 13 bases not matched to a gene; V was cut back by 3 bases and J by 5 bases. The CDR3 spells CASSDFLAGLLGETQYF. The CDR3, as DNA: TGTGCCAGCAGTGATTTCCTAGCGGGGCTCTTAGGGGAGACCCAGTACTTC.

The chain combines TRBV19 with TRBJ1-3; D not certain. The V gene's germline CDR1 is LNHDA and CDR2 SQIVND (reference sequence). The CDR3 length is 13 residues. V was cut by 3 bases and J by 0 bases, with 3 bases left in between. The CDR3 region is CASSISSGNTIYF. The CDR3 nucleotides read TGTGCCAGTAGTATCAGCTCTGGAAACACCATATATTTT. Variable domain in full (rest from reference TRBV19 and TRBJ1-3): DGGITQSPKYLFRKEGQNVTLSCEQNLNHDAMYWYRQDPGQGLRLIYYSQIVNDFQKGDIAEGYSVSREKKESFPLTVTSAQKNPTAFYLCASSISSGNTIYFGEGSWLTVV.

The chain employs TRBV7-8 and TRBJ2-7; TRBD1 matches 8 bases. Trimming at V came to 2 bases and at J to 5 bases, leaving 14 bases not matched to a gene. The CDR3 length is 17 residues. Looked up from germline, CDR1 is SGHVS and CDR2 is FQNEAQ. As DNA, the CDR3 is TGTGCCAGCAGCTTAACCCCCCCGACAGGGGTGTTCCACGAGCAGTACTTC. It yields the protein CASSLTPPTGVFHEQYF.

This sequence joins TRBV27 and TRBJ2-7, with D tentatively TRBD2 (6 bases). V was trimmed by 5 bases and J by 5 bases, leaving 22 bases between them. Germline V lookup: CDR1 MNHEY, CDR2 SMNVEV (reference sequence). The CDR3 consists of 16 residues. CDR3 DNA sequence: TGTGCCAGCAGTCCAAGCCTAGCGTCCCGCACCCACGAGCAGTACTTC. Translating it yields CASSPSLASRTHEQYF.

The CDR3 loop is CASSLSGAEAFF. In nucleotides, the CDR3 is TGTGCCAGCAGCTTATCGGGGGCTGAAGCTTTCTTT. V gene TRBV13 combines with J gene TRBJ1-1; D perhaps matches TRBD1 (5 bases). The CDR3 has 12 residues. Per the germline V gene, CDR1 is PRHDT and CDR2 is FYEKMQ (reference sequence). V dropped 2 bases and J dropped 6 bases, with 7 bases sitting between them. Full variable domain (remainder filled in from reference TRBV13 and TRBJ1-1): AAGVIQSPRHLIKEKRETATLKCYPIPRHDTVYWYQQGPGQDPQFLISFYEKMQSDKGSIPDRFSAQQFSDYHSELNMSSLELGDSALYFCASSLSGAEAFFGQGTRLTVV.

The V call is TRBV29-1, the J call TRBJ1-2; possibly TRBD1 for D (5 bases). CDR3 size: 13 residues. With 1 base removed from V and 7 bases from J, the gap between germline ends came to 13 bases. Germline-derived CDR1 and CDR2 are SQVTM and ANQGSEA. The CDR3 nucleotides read TGCAGCGTTGAAGCGGGGGTTGGGGTTGGCTACACCTTC. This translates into CSVEAGVGVGYTF.

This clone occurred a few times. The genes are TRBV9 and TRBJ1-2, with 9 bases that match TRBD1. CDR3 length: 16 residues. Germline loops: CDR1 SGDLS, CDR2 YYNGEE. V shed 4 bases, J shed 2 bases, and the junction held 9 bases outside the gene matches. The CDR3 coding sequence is TGTGCCAGCAGCAAACCGGACAGGGGCCTGAACTATGGCTACACCTTC. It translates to CASSKPDRGLNYGYTF.

CDR3 protein: CATSEGAEGNEQFF. CDR3 DNA sequence: TGTGCCACCAGTGAGGGAGCGGAGGGGAATGAGCAGTTCTTC. This rearrangement joins TRBV24-1 to TRBJ2-1; perhaps TRBD2 as D (6 bases). CDR3 size: 14 residues. Germline V gene data show CDR1 as KGHDR and CDR2 as SFDVKD. V shed 4 bases and J shed 7 bases, with 13 bases lying between them.

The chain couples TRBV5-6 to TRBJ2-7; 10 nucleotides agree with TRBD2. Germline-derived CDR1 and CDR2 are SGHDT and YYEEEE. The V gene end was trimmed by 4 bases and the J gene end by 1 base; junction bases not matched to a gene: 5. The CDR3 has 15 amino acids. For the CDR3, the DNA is TGTGCCAGCAGCCCCGGACTAGCGGAGTCCTACGAGCAGTACTTC. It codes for CASSPGLAESYEQYF.

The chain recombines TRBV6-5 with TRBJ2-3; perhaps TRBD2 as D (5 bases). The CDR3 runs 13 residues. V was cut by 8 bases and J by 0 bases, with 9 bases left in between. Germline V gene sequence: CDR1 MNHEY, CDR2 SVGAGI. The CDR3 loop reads CASESGSTDTQYF. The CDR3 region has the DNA TGTGCCAGCGAGAGCGGCAGCACAGATACGCAGTATTTT.

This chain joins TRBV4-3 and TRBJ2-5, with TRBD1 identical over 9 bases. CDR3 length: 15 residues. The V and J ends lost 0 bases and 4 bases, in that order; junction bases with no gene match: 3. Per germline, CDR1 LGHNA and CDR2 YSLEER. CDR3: CASSQDGTGLETQYF. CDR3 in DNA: TGCGCCAGCAGCCAAGACGGGACAGGGTTAGAGACCCAGTACTTC.

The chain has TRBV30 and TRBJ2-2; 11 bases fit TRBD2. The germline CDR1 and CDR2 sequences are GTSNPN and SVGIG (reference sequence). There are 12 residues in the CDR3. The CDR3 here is CVSLAGVGELFF. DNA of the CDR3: TGTGTTTCACTAGCGGGAGTAGGGGAGCTGTTTTTT.

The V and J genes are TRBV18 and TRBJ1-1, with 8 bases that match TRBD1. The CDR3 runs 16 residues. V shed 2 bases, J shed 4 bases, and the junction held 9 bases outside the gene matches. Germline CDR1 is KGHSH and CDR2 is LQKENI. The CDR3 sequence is CASSPSQTGASTEAFF. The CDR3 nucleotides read TGTGCCAGCTCACCATCGCAGACAGGGGCAAGCACTGAAGCTTTCTTT.

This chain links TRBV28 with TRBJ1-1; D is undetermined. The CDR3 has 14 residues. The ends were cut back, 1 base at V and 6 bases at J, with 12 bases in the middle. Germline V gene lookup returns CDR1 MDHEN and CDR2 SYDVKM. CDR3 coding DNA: TGTGCCAGCAGTTTATTGGTCGGGTTCGCTGAAGCTTTCTTT. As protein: CASSLLVGFAEAFF.

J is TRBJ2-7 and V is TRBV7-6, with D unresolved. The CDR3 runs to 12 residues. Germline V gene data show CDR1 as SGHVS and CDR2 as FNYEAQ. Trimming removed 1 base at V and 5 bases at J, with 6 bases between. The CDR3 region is CASSLGSDEQYF. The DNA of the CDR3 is TGTGCCAGCAGCTTAGGTTCGGACGAGCAGTACTTC. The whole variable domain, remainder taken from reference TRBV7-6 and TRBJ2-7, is GAGVSQSPRYKVTKRGQDVALRCDPISGHVSLYWYRQALGQGPEFLTYFNYEAQQDKSGLPNDRFSAERPEGSISTLTIQRTEQRDSAMYRCASSLGSDEQYFGPGTRLTVT.

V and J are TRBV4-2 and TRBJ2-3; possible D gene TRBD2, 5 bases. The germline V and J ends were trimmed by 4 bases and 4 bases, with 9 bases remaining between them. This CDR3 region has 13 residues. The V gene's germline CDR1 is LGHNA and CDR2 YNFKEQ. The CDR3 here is CASSPEGPDTQYF. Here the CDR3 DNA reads TGTGCCAGCAGCCCCGAGGGCCCAGATACGCAGTATTTT.

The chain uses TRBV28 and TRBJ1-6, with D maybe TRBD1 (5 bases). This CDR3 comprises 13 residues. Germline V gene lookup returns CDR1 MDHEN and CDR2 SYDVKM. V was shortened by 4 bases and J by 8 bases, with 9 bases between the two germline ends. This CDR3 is CASSSTEYSPLHF. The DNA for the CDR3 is TGTGCCAGCAGTTCGACAGAATATTCACCCCTCCACTTT.

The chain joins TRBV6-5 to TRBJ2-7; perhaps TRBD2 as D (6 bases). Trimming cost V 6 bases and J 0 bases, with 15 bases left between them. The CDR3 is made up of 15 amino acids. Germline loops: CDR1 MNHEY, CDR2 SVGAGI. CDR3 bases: TGTGCCAGCAGCCTCTATAGGACTACCTCCTACGAGCAGTACTTC. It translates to CASSLYRTTSYEQYF.